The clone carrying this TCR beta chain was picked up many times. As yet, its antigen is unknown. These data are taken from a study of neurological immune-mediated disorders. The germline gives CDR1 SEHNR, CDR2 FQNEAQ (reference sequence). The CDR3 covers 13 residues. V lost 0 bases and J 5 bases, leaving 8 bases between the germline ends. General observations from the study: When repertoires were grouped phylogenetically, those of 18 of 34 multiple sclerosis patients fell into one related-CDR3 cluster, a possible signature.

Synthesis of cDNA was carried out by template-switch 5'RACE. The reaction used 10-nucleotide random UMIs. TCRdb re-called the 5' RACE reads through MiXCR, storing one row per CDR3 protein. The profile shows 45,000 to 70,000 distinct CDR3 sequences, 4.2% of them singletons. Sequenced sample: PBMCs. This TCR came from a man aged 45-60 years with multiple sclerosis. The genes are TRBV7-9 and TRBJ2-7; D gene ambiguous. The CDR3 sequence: CASSLASVHEQYF. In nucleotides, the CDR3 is TGTGCCAGCAGCTTAGCGAGCGTACACGAGCAGTACTTC.